Following are 27 T cell receptor beta chains from one sample sequenced in a study of blood T cell repertoires in COVID-19. Generated by immunoSEQ multiplex PCR, the TCRdb table keeps only in-frame clones and is missing some. The sample includes about 190,000 clones, around 80% of them seen just once. Specimen: peripheral blood. All receptors come from a man aged 45 to 65 with active or convalescent COVID-19.

This chain connects TRBV6-5 to TRBJ1-2, with D tentatively TRBD1 (5 bases). Per the germline V gene, CDR1 is MNHEY and CDR2 is SVGAGI. The ends were cut back, 7 bases at V and 4 bases at J, with 16 bases in the middle. This CDR3 is built from 14 residues. The CDR3 nucleotides read TGTGCCAGCACTCTCACAGGAGACCTCTATGGCTACACCTTC. Protein: CASTLTGDLYGYTF.

The chain employs TRBV7-9 and TRBJ2-3; 7 nucleotides match TRBD2. The CDR3 covers 15 residues. Germline V CDR1 and CDR2: SEHNR, FQNEAQ (reference sequence). The J segment lost 2 bases and the V segment lost 2 bases, leaving 4 bases of the junction unmatched. CDR3 sequence (DNA): TGTGCCAGCAGCTTATCCCGGGGGGTCACAGATACGCAGTATTTT. This sequence encodes CASSLSRGVTDTQYF.

This clone occurred a few times. The CDR3 sequence is CASSLRDRGQSRLNNEQFF. The CDR3 coding sequence is TGTGCCAGCAGCTTAAGGGACAGGGGGCAATCCCGGCTCAACAATGAGCAGTTCTTC. J is TRBJ2-1 and V is TRBV7-2, with TRBD1 matching 12 bases. Germline CDR1 is SGHTA and CDR2 is FQGNSA. V gave up 2 bases and J gave up 5 bases; unmatched junction bases: 13. This CDR3 has 19 residues.

This clone has a single count. V usage is TRBV20-1 and J usage is TRBJ2-7; 8 positions match TRBD2. V dropped 4 bases and J dropped 2; count of bases not matched to a gene: 13. CDR1 DFQATT and CDR2 SNEGSKA come from the germline V gene (reference sequence). The CDR3 is 16 residues long. The CDR3 reads CSANDPSGRGTYEQYF. CDR3 DNA: TGCAGTGCTAATGATCCAAGCGGGAGAGGGACCTACGAGCAGTACTTC.

The chain is built from TRBV29-1 and TRBJ1-2; D is unclear. The CDR3 runs 11 residues. Germline assignment: CDR1 SQVTM and CDR2 ANQGSEA. Trimming shortened V by 7 bases and J by 0 bases, and 6 bases separated the two germline ends. In nucleotides, the CDR3 is TGCAGCGCCCAGACTAACTATGGCTACACCTTC. This sequence encodes CSAQTNYGYTF.

The chain links TRBV4-1 to TRBJ1-6; D not resolved. Germline CDR1 is MGHRA and CDR2 is YSYEKL. Trimming removed 4 bases from V and 8 bases from J, with 9 bases in between. The CDR3 extends over 13 amino acids. This CDR3 is CASSPPVDSPLHF. The DNA for the CDR3 is TGCGCCAGCAGCCCCCCAGTGGATTCACCCCTCCACTTT.

In its sample, this clone was seen a few times. The V gene is TRBV7-8, the J gene TRBJ2-5, with 12 bases matching TRBD2. CDR1 and CDR2 from the germline V gene are SGHVS and FQNEAQ. Trimming cost V 5 bases and J 5 bases; bases outside gene matches: 9. The CDR3 has 16 amino acids. CDR3 in amino acids: CASSRTSGGYGETQYF. The CDR3, as DNA: TGTGCCAGCAGCCGAACTAGCGGGGGGTATGGTGAGACCCAGTACTTC. Using reference TRBV7-8 and TRBJ2-5 for the parts outside the CDR3, the full variable domain is GAGVSQSPRYKVAKRGQDVALRCDPISGHVSLFWYQQALGQGPEFLTYFQNEAQLDKSGLPSDRFFAERPEGSVSTLKIQRTQQEDSAVYLCASSRTSGGYGETQYFGPGTRLLVL.

The chain has TRBV5-1 and TRBJ1-3, with 8 bases lining up with TRBD1. V shed 4 bases, J shed 2 bases, and the junction held 5 bases outside the gene matches. The CDR3 is made up of 15 amino acids. The germline V gene has CDR1 SGHRS and CDR2 YFSETQ. DNA of the CDR3: TGCGCCAGCAGCCCCGGACAGGGTGCTGGAAACACCATATATTTT. Protein sequence: CASSPGQGAGNTIYF.

The CDR3 spells CASSTQTSTDTQYF. The CDR3 coding sequence is TGCGCCAGCAGCACTCAGACTAGCACAGATACGCAGTATTTT. The chain couples TRBV5-1 to TRBJ2-3, with D uncertain. The CDR3 runs to 14 residues. Germline V gives CDR1 SGHRS, CDR2 YFSETQ. The V gene lost 4 bases and the J gene lost 0 bases, with 9 bases spanning the gap.

J is TRBJ1-2 and V is TRBV11-1, with 7 nucleotides matching TRBD1. Germline lookup yields CDR1 SGHAT and CDR2 FQDESV (reference sequence). This CDR3 region has 13 residues. V shed 1 base, J shed 7 bases, and the junction held 3 bases outside the gene matches. The CDR3 coding sequence is TGTGCCAGCAGCTTAGGACAGGGTTTTGGCTACACCTTC. Protein: CASSLGQGFGYTF. Looking up the rest from reference TRBV11-1 and TRBJ1-2 gives the full variable domain: EAEVAQSPRYKITEKSQAVAFWCDPISGHATLYWYRQILGQGPELLVQFQDESVVDDSQLPKDRFSAERLKGVDSTLKIQPAELGDSAMYLCASSLGQGFGYTFGSGTRLTVV.

This clone appeared a few times. The chain links TRBV5-1 to TRBJ1-1, with D possibly being TRBD1 (6 bases). From germline, CDR1 is SGHRS and CDR2 YFSETQ. The CDR3 sequence is 13 residues long. V was shortened by 7 bases and J by 6 bases, with 16 bases between the two germline ends. The CDR3 loop is CASGVDSGPEAFF. CDR3 sequence (DNA): TGCGCCAGCGGAGTGGACAGTGGTCCTGAAGCTTTCTTT. Looking up the rest from reference TRBV5-1 and TRBJ1-1 gives the full variable domain: KAGVTQTPRYLIKTRGQQVTLSCSPISGHRSVSWYQQTPGQGLQFLFEYFSETQRNKGNFPGRFSGRQFSNSRSEMNVSTLELGDSALYLCASGVDSGPEAFFGQGTRLTVV.

The V and J genes are TRBV30 and TRBJ2-3, with D perhaps matching TRBD2 (7 bases). Trimming shortened V by 4 bases and J by 2 bases, and 19 bases separated the two germline ends. The CDR3 is 16 amino acids. CDR1 and CDR2 (germline): GTSNPN, SVGIG (reference sequence). CDR3 protein: CAWTLRGGGVTDTQYF. For the CDR3, the DNA is TGTGCCTGGACCCTGAGGGGGGGTGGGGTCACAGATACGCAGTATTTT.

The chain recombines TRBV19 with TRBJ1-5; D is unclear. The CDR3 has 15 residues. Germline loops: CDR1 LNHDA, CDR2 SQIVND (reference sequence). V lost 3 bases and J 4 bases, leaving 13 bases between the germline ends. This CDR3 is CASSISGSGNQPQHF. In DNA form, the CDR3 reads TGTGCCAGTAGTATCTCGGGGTCTGGGAATCAGCCCCAGCATTTT.

This clone showed up just a few times. V is TRBV7-3 and J is TRBJ1-2, with D tentatively TRBD1 (5 bases). CDR1 is SGHTA, CDR2 FQGTGA, per germline. This CDR3 is 14 amino acids long. Trimming shortened V by 5 bases and J by 3 bases, and 13 bases separated the two germline ends. CDR3 DNA sequence: TGTGCCAGCAGCCCGGGGGAAGGGGACTATGGCTACACCTTC. Amino acid sequence: CASSPGEGDYGYTF.

This chain uses TRBV7-9 with TRBJ2-3; TRBD2 might be the D (5 bases). Germline CDR1 SEHNR, CDR2 FQNEAQ (reference sequence). Trimming pared 1 base from V and 0 bases from J, leaving 8 bases between. This CDR3 contains 15 residues. The CDR3 DNA follows: TGTGCCAGCAGCTTAGGCAGCGGTAGCACAGATACGCAGTATTTT. It specifies CASSLGSGSTDTQYF.

The rearrangement links TRBV7-2 to TRBJ2-5, with a tentative D call TRBD1 (6 bases). Germline CDR1 reads SGHTA; CDR2 reads FQGNSA. The CDR3 is made up of 14 amino acids. The ends were cut back, 5 bases at V and 1 base at J, with 11 bases in the middle. The CDR3 region has the DNA TGTGCCAGCAGCCCCAGGGGAAGCCAAGAGACCCAGTACTTC. As protein: CASSPRGSQETQYF.

This clone was recorded only once. This chain uses TRBV6-5 with TRBJ1-1; 9 bases align to TRBD1. The CDR3 has 14 amino acids. Germline CDR1 MNHEY, CDR2 SVGAGI. With 6 bases clipped from V and 11 bases from J, the junction kept 13 bases outside the gene matches. CDR3 coding DNA: TGTGCCAGCAGGCCACAGGGGGCTTTGATGAGGGCTTTCTTT. Translating gives CASRPQGALMRAFF.

V gene TRBV20-1 combines with J gene TRBJ1-1; D not certain. In germline, CDR1 is DFQATT, CDR2 SNEGSKA (reference sequence). This CDR3 is built from 10 residues. The germline V and J ends were trimmed by 3 bases and 9 bases, with 8 bases remaining between them. For the CDR3, the DNA is TGCAGTGCTAGCGTCCAGAAAGCTTTCTTT. Translated, it gives CSASVQKAFF.

The chain links TRBV7-9 to TRBJ1-4, with D possibly being TRBD1 (5 bases). Per the germline V gene, CDR1 is SEHNR and CDR2 is FQNEAQ (reference sequence). Trimming removed 7 bases at V and 4 bases at J, with 10 bases between. This CDR3 has 13 amino acids. In DNA form, the CDR3 reads TGTGCCAGCAACCAGGGAATTAATGAAAAACTGTTTTTT. Amino acid sequence: CASNQGINEKLFF.

This chain links TRBV7-8 with TRBJ2-7; possibly TRBD1 for D (6 bases). This CDR3 has 14 residues. V was shortened by 0 bases and J by 2 bases, with 8 bases between the two germline ends. CDR1 and CDR2 (germline): SGHVS, FQNEAQ. CDR3 sequence reads: CASSLARGPYEQYF. The CDR3 nucleotides read TGTGCCAGCAGCTTAGCCAGGGGTCCCTACGAGCAGTACTTC. Drawing the rest from reference TRBV7-8 and TRBJ2-7, the complete variable domain is GAGVSQSPRYKVAKRGQDVALRCDPISGHVSLFWYQQALGQGPEFLTYFQNEAQLDKSGLPSDRFFAERPEGSVSTLKIQRTQQEDSAVYLCASSLARGPYEQYFGPGTRLTVT.

The chain joins TRBV2 to TRBJ2-1, with 12 bases that match TRBD2. Per the germline V gene, CDR1 is SNHLY and CDR2 is FYNNEI. This CDR3 has 16 residues. Losses at the gene ends were 6 bases for V and 2 bases for J; bases not matched to a gene: 5. The DNA of the CDR3 is TGTGCCAGCAGACAACGGACTAGCGGGGCCTACAATGAGCAGTTCTTC. This encodes CASRQRTSGAYNEQFF.

This clone was seen just once. This rearrangement joins TRBV6-5 to TRBJ2-1; TRBD2 agrees at 10 bases. The V gene's germline CDR1 is MNHEY and CDR2 SVGAGI. The CDR3 consists of 13 residues. The trim removed 6 bases at V and 9 bases at J, leaving 5 bases unmatched. DNA for the CDR3: TGTGCCAGCAGCCTAGCGGGAGTAGGTGAGCAGTTCTTC. Protein: CASSLAGVGEQFF.

This chain joins TRBV24-1 and TRBJ1-5, with 7 nucleotides matching TRBD1. This CDR3 has 16 residues. The germline V gene encodes CDR1 KGHDR and CDR2 SFDVKD. Trimming removed 4 bases from V and 3 bases from J; junction bases left unmatched: 8. The CDR3 spells CATSDIRQGDNQPQHF. In DNA form, the CDR3 reads TGTGCCACCAGTGACATTAGACAGGGCGACAATCAGCCCCAGCATTTT.

This chain joins TRBV19 and TRBJ1-5; D unresolved. Trimming left V 5 bases short and J 0 bases short, with 2 bases between. The CDR3 loop spans 12 amino acids. CDR1 LNHDA and CDR2 SQIVND come from the germline V gene (reference sequence). DNA of the CDR3: TGTGCCAGTAGTTATAGCAATCAGCCCCAGCATTTT. Protein: CASSYSNQPQHF.

CDR3 loop: CASSFRWARGASYTDTQYF. Here the CDR3 DNA reads TGTGCCAGCAGCTTCAGATGGGCCAGGGGCGCATCTTACACAGATACGCAGTATTTT. This sequence joins TRBV11-2 and TRBJ2-3; maybe TRBD1 (6 bases). V lost 3 bases, J lost 2 bases, and 24 bases lay in between. Germline CDR1 is SGHAT and CDR2 is FQNNGV. The CDR3 has 19 amino acids.

The chain has TRBV6-5 and TRBJ2-7; the D gene is possibly TRBD1 (6 bases). CDR1 MNHEY and CDR2 SVGAGI come from the germline V gene. The length of the CDR3 is 14 residues. V was trimmed by 6 bases and J by 5 bases, leaving 17 bases between them. The CDR3 here is CASRRDRTLDEQYF. The CDR3 DNA sequence: TGTGCCAGCAGACGAGACAGGACCCTGGACGAGCAGTACTTC.

The V call is TRBV30, the J call TRBJ1-1, with D unclear. This CDR3 is 13 amino acids long. V was clipped by 1 base and J by 9 bases, with 15 bases between them. Germline V lookup: CDR1 GTSNPN, CDR2 SVGIG (reference sequence). The CDR3 region is CAWSEDGRRKAFF. The CDR3 nucleotides are TGTGCCTGGAGTGAGGATGGGAGGCGGAAAGCTTTCTTT.